These 6 T cell receptor beta chains share one sample of origin, sequenced in a study of T cell responses to AZD1222 COVID-19 vaccine. The repertoire was sequenced with immunoSEQ multiplex PCR; TCRdb's copy has only in-frame clones and lacks some. In the table there are 90,000 to 130,000 clones, around 93% of which are singletons. The sample was peripheral blood, taken on day 0 of AZD1222 vaccination. The receptors here all came from an adult in good health.

CDR3 DNA: TGTGCCAGCACCTACGGTAGGGGCAAAGGCCAGCCCCAGCATTTT. Its translation is CASTYGRGKGQPQHF. The chain uses TRBV28 and TRBJ1-5; D may be TRBD1 (5 bases). The V end was cut by 7 bases, the J end by 7 bases, with 20 bases between. The CDR3 is made up of 15 amino acids. CDR1 and CDR2 from the germline V gene are MDHEN and SYDVKM. The entire variable domain, with the rest obtained from reference TRBV28 and TRBJ1-5, is as follows: DVKVTQSSRYLVKRTGEKVFLECVQDMDHENMFWYRQDPGLGLRLIYFSYDVKMKEKGDIPEGYSVSREKKERFSLILESASTNQTSMYLCASTYGRGKGQPQHFGDGTRLSIL.

The V gene is TRBV28, the J gene TRBJ1-1; no definite D call. The CDR3 extends over 13 amino acids. Trimming removed 3 bases at V and 1 base at J, with 6 bases between. Germline assignment: CDR1 MDHEN and CDR2 SYDVKM. The CDR3 DNA is TGTGCCAGCAGTTTCCTCCGGAACACTGAAGCTTTCTTT. Residues: CASSFLRNTEAFF.

The chain joins TRBV20-1 to TRBJ2-1; no definite D call. CDR3 length: 11 residues. Germline values: CDR1 DFQATT, CDR2 SNEGSKA (reference sequence). Trimming shortened V by 5 bases and J by 4 bases, and 6 bases separated the two germline ends. CDR3 loop: CSAQEYNEQFF. As DNA, the CDR3 is TGCAGTGCTCAGGAATACAATGAGCAGTTCTTC.

V gene TRBV19 combines with J gene TRBJ1-4; tentative D call: TRBD1 (6 bases). V was shortened by 5 bases and J by 10 bases, with 17 bases between the two germline ends. CDR3 length: 14 residues. The germline gives CDR1 LNHDA, CDR2 SQIVND (reference sequence). CDR3 bases: TGTGCCAGTAGTGCGGACAGCCAAATGAGAAAACTGTTTTTT. It is translated as CASSADSQMRKLFF.

V and J are TRBV6-1 and TRBJ2-1, with 10 bases fitting TRBD2. CDR3 length: 16 residues. Germline assignment: CDR1 MNHNS and CDR2 SASEGT. V was clipped by 1 base and J by 7 bases; unmatched bases: 7. For the CDR3, the DNA is TGTGCCAGCAGTGAAGTTACTAGCGGGGCCCGGAATGAGCAGTTCTTC. As protein: CASSEVTSGARNEQFF.

This chain connects TRBV7-3 to TRBJ2-2, with TRBD1 matching over 9 bases. V gave up 0 bases and J gave up 4 bases; unmatched junction bases: 3. This CDR3 has 16 amino acids. Germline values: CDR1 SGHTA, CDR2 FQGTGA. CDR3 nucleotides: TGTGCCAGCAGCTTAACACAGGGGGCGAGCACCGGGGAGCTGTTTTTT. This encodes CASSLTQGASTGELFF.